The sequence of this TCR beta chain was determined in a study of T cells in Graves' hyperthyroidism and ophthalmopathy (dated by TCRdb to about 2019). Notes on the research overall: Peripheral blood samples were taken at initial diagnosis, before any treatment was given. To identify distinguishing TCR V-J signatures, a discovery cohort of some 100 patients was used, comprising 43 with Graves' ophthalmopathy and some 60 with stable Graves' hyperthyroidism. Prospective prediction of ophthalmopathy was tested in an independent validation cohort consisting of fewer than 20 hyperthyroidism patients and over 15 patients who later progressed to ophthalmopathy. The approximately 100 discovery patients were divided at random into training and test sets in a 7:3 ratio. In about 6 Graves' hyperthyroidism patients, the study also compared T-cell repertoires from thyroid tissue with T-cell repertoires from blood. Following sampling, methimazole starting at 30 mg daily was given to hyperthyroidism patients, and high-dose intravenous methylprednisolone was given to ophthalmopathy patients. The paper reports TCR Vbeta CDR3 sequencing of more than 120 peripheral blood samples: approximately 41 ophthalmopathy, fewer than 80 hyperthyroidism and 17 progressor patients. Here is what the overall study found, with its caveats: In cross-validation, a model built on a 13 V-J signature told ophthalmopathy apart from stable hyperthyroidism with 87.88% sensitivity and about 81% specificity, and in testing the same model reached 80%/75%. No statistical method was used to set the sample size in advance, and investigators knew the group allocation. Most expanded thyroid clonotypes (frequency above 0.001) were also detected in blood, a finding suggesting that blood repertoires may reflect thyroid immune responses. During validation, the model predicted progression to ophthalmopathy a median of around 7 months ahead of onset, with just under 71% sensitivity and 72.22% specificity.

The germline V gene specifies SGDLS as CDR1 and YYNGEE as CDR2. From cysteine to phenylalanine, the CDR3 is 16 amino acids long. The sequence is cut down to CDR3 DNA, 48 bases in frame from base 1. V is reduced by 0 bases and J by 2 bases, leaving a spacing of 14 bases between them. The TCR beta CDR3 regions were amplified from RNA transcripts. For the first round of RT-PCR on the TCR CDR3, the HTBI primer set was used together with the Qiagen OneStep RT-PCR kit. Libraries were constructed in a second round of multiplex PCR, after which size selection and purification were carried out. Libraries were sequenced paired-end with 100 bp reads on an Illumina HiSeq2000. As for the original processing: SOAPnuke was used to process the raw data, throwing out any read that contained adapters or uncalled bases, had a mean Phred below 15, or lacked an exact constant-primer or identifier match. High-quality paired reads were merged with COPE v1.2.5, and unique nucleotide sequences were defined as clonotypes. MiTCR v1.1 was used to align the clonotypes against IMGT TRBV, TRBD and TRBJ reference segments. The analysis was restricted to V-J combinations with a frequency above 0.0001, which together covered 99.2% of the repertoires. The TCS score was defined as the ratio of F50 (clonal expansion) to E x V (chaos), calculated using BLOSUM62-based TCRdist between CDR3 peptides within each V-J. Welch's t-statistics and random forest reduced some 510 V-J features to 13, which were used in a naive Bayes classifier (R e1071). TCRdb reprocessed the public reads (quality trimming at Q25 with fastp, clone calling with MiXCR) and kept in-frame beta chains. Every entry covers one CDR3 protein and lists the most common genes and DNA from its rows. Clone size and V and J calls follow TCRdb, not the original study. The sample table shows under 450,000 distinct CDR3 sequences, and 15% to 18% are seen once. Of the sample, 7.5% to 9% falls within the top ten clones.

There are many counts of this clonotype. The target of this receptor is not known. No much larger clone exists at a distance of one base, and base qualities are not known. Stable Graves' hyperthyroidism was defined as no progression to ophthalmopathy during 18 months of follow-up. Hyperthyroidism patients were newly diagnosed, had a disease duration of under 2 months, and were aged 18 to 65 years. Exclusion was applied to patients with uncontrolled infections, other autoimmune diseases, pregnancy or lactation. Diagnoses were based on clinical symptoms, serum thyroxine and TRAb, thyroid ultrasound and orbital computed tomography. PBMCs were separated from 10 ml of fresh peripheral blood using Ficoll-Paque density gradient centrifugation. Total RNA was extracted using Trizol reagent, and RNA quality was assessed on an Agilent 2100 Bioanalyzer.

This receptor was taken from a woman aged 18-29 years with Graves' hyperthyroidism. The rearranged segments are TRBV9 and TRBJ1-2; no confident D gene assignment can be made. The sample consisted of blood. The CDR3 protein: CASSVGRSAENYGYTF. The DNA sequence follows: TGTGCCAGCAGCGTAGGAAGGTCAGCGGAGAACTATGGCTACACCTTC.